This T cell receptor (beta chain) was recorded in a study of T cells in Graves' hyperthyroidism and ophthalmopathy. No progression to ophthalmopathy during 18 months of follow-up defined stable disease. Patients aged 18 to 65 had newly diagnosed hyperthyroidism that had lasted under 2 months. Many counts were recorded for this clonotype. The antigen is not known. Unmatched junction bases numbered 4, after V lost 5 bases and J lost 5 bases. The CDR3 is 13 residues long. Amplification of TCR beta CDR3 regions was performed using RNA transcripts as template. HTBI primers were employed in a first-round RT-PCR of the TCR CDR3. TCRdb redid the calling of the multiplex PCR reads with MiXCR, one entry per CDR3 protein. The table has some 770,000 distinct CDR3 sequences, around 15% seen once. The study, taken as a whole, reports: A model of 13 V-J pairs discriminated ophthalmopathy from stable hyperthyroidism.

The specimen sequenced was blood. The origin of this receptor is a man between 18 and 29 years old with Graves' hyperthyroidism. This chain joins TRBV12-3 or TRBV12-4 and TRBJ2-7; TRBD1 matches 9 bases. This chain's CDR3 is CASSGGQGHEQYF. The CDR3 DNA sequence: TGTGCCAGCAGTGGGGGACAGGGTCACGAGCAGTACTTC.